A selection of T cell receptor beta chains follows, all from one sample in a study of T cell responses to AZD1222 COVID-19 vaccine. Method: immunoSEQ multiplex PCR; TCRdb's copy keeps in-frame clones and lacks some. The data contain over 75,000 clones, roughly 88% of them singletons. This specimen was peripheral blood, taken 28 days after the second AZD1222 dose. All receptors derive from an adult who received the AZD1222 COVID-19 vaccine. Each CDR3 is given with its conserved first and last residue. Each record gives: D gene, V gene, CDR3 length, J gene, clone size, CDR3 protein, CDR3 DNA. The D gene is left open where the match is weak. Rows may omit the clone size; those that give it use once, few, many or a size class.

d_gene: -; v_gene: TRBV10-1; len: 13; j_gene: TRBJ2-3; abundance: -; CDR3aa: CASSRGLTDTQYF; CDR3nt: TGCGCCAGCAGCCGCGGACTCACAGATACGCAGTATTTT
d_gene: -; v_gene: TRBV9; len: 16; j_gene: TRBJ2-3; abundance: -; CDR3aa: CASSTRTESSTDTQYF; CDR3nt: TGTGCCAGCAGCACCAGGACAGAGTCTAGCACAGATACGCAGTATTTT
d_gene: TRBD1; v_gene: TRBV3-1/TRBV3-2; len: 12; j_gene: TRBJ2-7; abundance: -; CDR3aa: CASSNRGPEQYF; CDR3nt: TGTGCCAGCAGCAACAGGGGACCCGAGCAGTACTTC
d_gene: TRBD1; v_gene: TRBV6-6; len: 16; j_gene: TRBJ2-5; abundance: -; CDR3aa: CASSYARDRAGVTQYF; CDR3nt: TGTGCCAGCAGTTACGCCAGGGACAGGGCGGGAGTGACCCAGTACTTC
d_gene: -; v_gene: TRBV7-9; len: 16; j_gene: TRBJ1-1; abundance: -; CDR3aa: CASRRGFLGFNTEAFF; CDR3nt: TGTGCCAGCAGACGGGGGTTTTTGGGGTTCAACACTGAAGCTTTCTTT
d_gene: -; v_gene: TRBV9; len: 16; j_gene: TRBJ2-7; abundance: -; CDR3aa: CASSPEGGYASYEQYF; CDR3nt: TGTGCCAGCAGCCCCGAGGGGGGCTACGCGTCCTACGAGCAGTACTTC
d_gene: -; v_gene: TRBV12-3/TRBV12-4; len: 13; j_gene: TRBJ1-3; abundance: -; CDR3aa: CASTRSGANTIYF; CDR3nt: TGTGCCAGCACCCGCTCAGGGGCAAACACCATATATTTT
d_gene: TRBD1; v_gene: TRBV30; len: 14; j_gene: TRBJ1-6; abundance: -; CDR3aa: CAWSPTGFNSPLHF; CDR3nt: TGTGCCTGGAGTCCGACAGGGTTTAATTCACCCCTCCACTTT
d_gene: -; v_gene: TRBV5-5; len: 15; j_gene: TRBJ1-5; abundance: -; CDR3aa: CASSLEWVSNQPQHF; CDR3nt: TGTGCCAGCAGCTTGGAGTGGGTATCCAATCAGCCCCAGCATTTT
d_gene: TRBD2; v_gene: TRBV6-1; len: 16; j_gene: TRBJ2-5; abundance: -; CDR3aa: CASSEGYSGVQETQYF; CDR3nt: TGTGCCAGCAGTGAAGGATATAGCGGGGTACAAGAGACCCAGTACTTC
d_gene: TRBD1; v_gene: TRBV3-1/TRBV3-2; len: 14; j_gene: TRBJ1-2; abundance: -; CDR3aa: CASSHGTANYGYTF; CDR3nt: TGTGCCAGCAGCCATGGGACAGCGAACTATGGCTACACCTTC
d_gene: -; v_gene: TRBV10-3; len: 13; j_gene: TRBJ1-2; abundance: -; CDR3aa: CAISESTGNGYTF; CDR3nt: TGTGCCATCAGTGAGTCGACTGGGAATGGCTACACCTTC
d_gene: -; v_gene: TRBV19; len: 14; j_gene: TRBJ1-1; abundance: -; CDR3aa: CASNPAGTIVEAFF; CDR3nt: TGTGCCAGTAACCCCGCCGGGACAATTGTGGAAGCTTTCTTT
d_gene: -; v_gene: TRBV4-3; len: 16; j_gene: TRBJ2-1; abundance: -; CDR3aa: CASSQEGGGSYNEQFF; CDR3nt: TGCGCCAGCAGCCAAGAGGGGGGAGGATCCTACAATGAGCAGTTCTTC
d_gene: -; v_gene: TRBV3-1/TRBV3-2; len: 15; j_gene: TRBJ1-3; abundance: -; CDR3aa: CASSQPRDSGNTIYF; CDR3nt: TGTGCCAGCAGCCAACCCAGGGACTCTGGAAACACCATATATTTT
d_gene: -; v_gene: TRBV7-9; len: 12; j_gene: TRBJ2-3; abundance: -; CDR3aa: CASQGGADTQYF; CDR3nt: TGTGCCAGTCAGGGGGGAGCAGATACGCAGTATTTT
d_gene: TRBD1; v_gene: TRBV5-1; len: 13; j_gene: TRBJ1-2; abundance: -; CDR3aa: CASSMEDRGGYTF; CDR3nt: TGCGCCAGCAGCATGGAGGACAGGGGAGGCTACACCTTC
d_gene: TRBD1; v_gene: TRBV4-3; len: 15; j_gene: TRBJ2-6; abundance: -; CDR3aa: CASSHDRGGANVLTF; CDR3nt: TGCGCCAGCAGCCATGACAGGGGTGGGGCCAACGTCCTGACTTTC
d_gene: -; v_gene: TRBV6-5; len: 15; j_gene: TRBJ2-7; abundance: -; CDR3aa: CASSYDSGRYYEQYF; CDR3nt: TGTGCCAGCAGTTACGATTCGGGACGGTACTACGAGCAGTACTTC
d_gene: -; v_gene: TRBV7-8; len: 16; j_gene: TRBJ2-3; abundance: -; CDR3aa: CASSLGRGADTDTQYF; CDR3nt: TGTGCCAGCAGCTTAGGGCGGGGCGCCGACACAGATACGCAGTATTTT
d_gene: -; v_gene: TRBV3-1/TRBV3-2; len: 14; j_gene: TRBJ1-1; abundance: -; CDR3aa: CASRPLARDTEAFF; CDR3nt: TGTGCCAGCAGGCCCCTGGCGCGGGACACTGAAGCTTTCTTT
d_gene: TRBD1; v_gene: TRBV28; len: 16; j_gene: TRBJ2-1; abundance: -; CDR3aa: CASRFMGQMFYNEQFF; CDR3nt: TGTGCCAGCAGATTTATGGGACAGATGTTTTACAATGAGCAGTTCTTC
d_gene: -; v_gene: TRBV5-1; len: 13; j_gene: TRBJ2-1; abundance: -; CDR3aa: CASSLSLYNEQFF; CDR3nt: TGCGCCAGCAGCTTGAGTCTGTACAATGAGCAGTTCTTC
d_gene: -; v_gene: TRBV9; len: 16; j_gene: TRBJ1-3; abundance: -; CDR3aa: CASSVAGAVSGNTIYF; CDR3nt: TGTGCCAGCAGCGTAGCCGGGGCGGTTTCTGGAAACACCATATATTTT
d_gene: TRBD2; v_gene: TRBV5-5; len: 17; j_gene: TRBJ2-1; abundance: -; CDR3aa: CASSLANSGVGYNEQFF; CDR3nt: TGTGCCAGCAGCTTGGCCAATAGCGGGGTTGGGTACAATGAGCAGTTCTTC
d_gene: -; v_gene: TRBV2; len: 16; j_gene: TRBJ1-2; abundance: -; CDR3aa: CARTPEFRDLHHGYTF; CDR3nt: TGTGCCCGGACCCCCGAGTTCAGGGACCTTCATCATGGCTACACCTTC
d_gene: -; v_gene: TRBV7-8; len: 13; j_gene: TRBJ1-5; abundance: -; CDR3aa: CASSLGPGQPQHF; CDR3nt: TGTGCCAGCAGCTTAGGGCCGGGACAGCCCCAGCATTTT
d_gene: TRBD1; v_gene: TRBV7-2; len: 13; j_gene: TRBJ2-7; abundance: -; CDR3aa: CASSLGQDYEQYF; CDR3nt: TGTGCCAGCAGCTTGGGACAGGACTACGAGCAGTACTTC
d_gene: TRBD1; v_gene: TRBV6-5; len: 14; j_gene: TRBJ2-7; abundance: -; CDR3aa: CASSSGQEAYEQYF; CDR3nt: TGTGCCAGCAGTTCCGGACAGGAGGCCTACGAGCAGTACTTC
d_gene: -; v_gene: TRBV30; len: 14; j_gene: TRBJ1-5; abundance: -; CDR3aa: CAWRPTASNQPQHF; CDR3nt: TGTGCCTGGAGACCGACAGCTAGCAATCAGCCCCAGCATTTT
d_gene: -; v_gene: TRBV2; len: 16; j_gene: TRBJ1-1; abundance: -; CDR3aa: CASSDPGRSGGTEAFF; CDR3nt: TGTGCCAGCAGTGATCCGGGACGCAGTGGCGGCACTGAAGCTTTCTTT
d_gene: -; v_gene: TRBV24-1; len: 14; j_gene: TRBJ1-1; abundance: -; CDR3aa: CATSGRGGYTEAFF; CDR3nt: TGTGCCACCAGTGGGAGGGGGGGTTACACTGAAGCTTTCTTT
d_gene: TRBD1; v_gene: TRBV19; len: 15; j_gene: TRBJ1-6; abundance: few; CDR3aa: CASSIGGQGVSPLHF; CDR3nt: TGTGCCAGTAGTATCGGGGGACAGGGGGTTTCACCCCTCCACTTT
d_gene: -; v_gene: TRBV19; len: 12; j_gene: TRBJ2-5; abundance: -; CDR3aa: CASTGRGETQYF; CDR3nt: TGTGCCAGTACTGGTAGGGGAGAGACCCAGTACTTC
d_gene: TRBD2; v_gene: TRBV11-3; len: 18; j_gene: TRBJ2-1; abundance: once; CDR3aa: CASSGTGTSGRPYNEQFF; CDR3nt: TGTGCCAGCAGCGGAACCGGGACTAGCGGGAGACCCTACAATGAGCAGTTCTTC
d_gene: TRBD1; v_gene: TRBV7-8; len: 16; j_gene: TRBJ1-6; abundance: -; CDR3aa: CASSPSRGRVESPLHF; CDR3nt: TGTGCCAGCAGCCCCTCCAGGGGGCGCGTTGAATCACCCCTCCACTTT
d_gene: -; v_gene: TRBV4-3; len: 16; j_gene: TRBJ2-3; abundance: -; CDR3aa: CASSLGGTVVTDTQYF; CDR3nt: TGCGCCAGCAGCCTGGGGGGCACGGTAGTCACAGATACGCAGTATTTT
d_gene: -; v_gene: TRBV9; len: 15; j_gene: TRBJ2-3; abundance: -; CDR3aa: CASSVDGVATDTQYF; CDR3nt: TGTGCCAGCAGCGTAGACGGGGTGGCTACAGATACGCAGTATTTT
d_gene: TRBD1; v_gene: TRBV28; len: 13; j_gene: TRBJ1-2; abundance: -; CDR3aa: CATKTGGDYGYTF; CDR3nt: TGTGCCACCAAGACAGGGGGTGACTATGGCTACACCTTC
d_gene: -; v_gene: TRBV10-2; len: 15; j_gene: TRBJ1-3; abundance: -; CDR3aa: CASSRQVDSGNTIYF; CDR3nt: TGCGCCAGCAGCCGACAGGTAGACTCTGGAAACACCATATATTTT
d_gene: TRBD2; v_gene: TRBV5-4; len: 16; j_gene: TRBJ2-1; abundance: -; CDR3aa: CASSLLAASSYNEQFF; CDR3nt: TGTGCCAGCAGCCTACTAGCGGCCAGCTCCTACAATGAGCAGTTCTTC
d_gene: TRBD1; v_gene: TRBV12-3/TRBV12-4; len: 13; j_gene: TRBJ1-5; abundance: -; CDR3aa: CASRSTGVQPQHF; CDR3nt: TGTGCCAGCAGGTCAACAGGGGTCCAGCCCCAGCATTTT
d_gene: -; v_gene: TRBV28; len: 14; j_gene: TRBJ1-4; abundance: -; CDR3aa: CASSFEGFNEKLFF; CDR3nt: TGTGCCAGCAGTTTCGAGGGGTTTAATGAAAAACTGTTTTTT
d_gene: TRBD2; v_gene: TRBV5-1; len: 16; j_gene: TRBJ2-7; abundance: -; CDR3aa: CASSWTSGVLAAEQYF; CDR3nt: TGCGCCAGCAGCTGGACTAGCGGGGTCCTGGCCGCCGAGCAGTACTTC
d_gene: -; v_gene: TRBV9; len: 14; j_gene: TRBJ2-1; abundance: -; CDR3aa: CASSPTERVNEQFF; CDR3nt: TGTGCCAGCAGCCCCACTGAGAGGGTCAATGAGCAGTTCTTC
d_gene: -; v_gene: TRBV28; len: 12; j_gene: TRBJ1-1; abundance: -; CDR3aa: CASSSVNTEAFF; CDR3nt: TGTGCCAGCAGTTCTGTGAACACTGAAGCTTTCTTT
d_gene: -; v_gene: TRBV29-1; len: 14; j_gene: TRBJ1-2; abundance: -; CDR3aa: CSVVGRNGHYGYTF; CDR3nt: TGCAGCGTTGTGGGGAGGAATGGACACTATGGCTACACCTTC
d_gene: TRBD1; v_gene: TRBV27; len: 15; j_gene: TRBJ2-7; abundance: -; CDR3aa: CASSAPTGGNYEQYF; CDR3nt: TGTGCCAGCAGTGCCCCGACAGGGGGCAACTACGAGCAGTACTTC
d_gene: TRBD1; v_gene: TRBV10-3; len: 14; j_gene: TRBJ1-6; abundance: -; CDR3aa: CAIRTGTDNSPLHF; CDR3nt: TGTGCCATCAGGACCGGGACAGACAATTCACCCCTCCACTTT
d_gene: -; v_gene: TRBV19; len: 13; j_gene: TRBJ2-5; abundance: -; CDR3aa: CASSETREETQYF; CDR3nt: TGTGCCAGTAGCGAAACCAGGGAAGAGACCCAGTACTTC
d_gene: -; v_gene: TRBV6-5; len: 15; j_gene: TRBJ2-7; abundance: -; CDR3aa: CASSYSAGHPYEQYF; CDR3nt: TGTGCCAGCAGTTACTCAGCGGGACATCCCTACGAGCAGTACTTC
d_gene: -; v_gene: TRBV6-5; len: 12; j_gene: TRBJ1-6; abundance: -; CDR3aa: CASRTANSPLHF; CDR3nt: TGTGCCAGCAGGACCGCGAATTCACCCCTCCACTTT
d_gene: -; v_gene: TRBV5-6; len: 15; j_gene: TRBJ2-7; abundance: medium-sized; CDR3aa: CASSKGHWVAYEQYF; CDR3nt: TGTGCCAGCAGCAAGGGACATTGGGTCGCCTACGAGCAGTACTTC
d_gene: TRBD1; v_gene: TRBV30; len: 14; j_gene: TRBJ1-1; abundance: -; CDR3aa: CAWSVQGVNTEAFF; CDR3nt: TGTGCCTGGAGTGTACAGGGGGTGAACACTGAAGCTTTCTTT